Listed below are T cell receptor beta chains from one sample, sequenced in a study of T cell responses to AZD1222 COVID-19 vaccine. Produced via immunoSEQ multiplex PCR; TCRdb's table is partial and in-frame only. Of 120,000 to 150,000 clones listed, 80% to 95% are singletons. Sequencing was performed on peripheral blood, taken 28 days after the second AZD1222 dose. These receptors were collected from an adult who received the AZD1222 COVID-19 vaccine. CDR3s include the opening cysteine and the closing phenylalanine or tryptophan. The D gene is left open where the match is weak. A clone size is listed for some rows: how often the clone was seen (once, few, many), or a class if it is expanded.

V gene	J gene	D gene	clone size	CDR3 DNA	CDR3 protein
TRBV5-8	TRBJ1-4	.	.	TGTGCCAGCAGCTTGGGTACTGCCACGGGAGAAAAACTGTTTTTT	CASSLGTATGEKLFF
TRBV5-4	TRBJ2-7	.	.	TGTGCCAGCAGTCCCGGGACCCAGCTCCACGAGCAGTACTTC	CASSPGTQLHEQYF
TRBV5-1	TRBJ2-1	.	.	TGCGCCAGCAGCTTGGGCGCAGGAGGGAATGAGCAGTTCTTC	CASSLGAGGNEQFF
TRBV7-9	TRBJ2-1	.	.	TGTGCCAGCAGCTTAAGACCGGGACGGAATAATGAGCAGTTCTTC	CASSLRPGRNNEQFF
TRBV20-1	TRBJ2-7	.	.	TGCAGTGCTAGTACAGGGTTTAAAGGTAACGAGCAGTACTTC	CSASTGFKGNEQYF
TRBV19	TRBJ2-5	TRBD1	.	TGTGCCAGTAGTCCTACTCAGGGGGCCGGGGAGACCCAGTACTTC	CASSPTQGAGETQYF
TRBV7-6	TRBJ1-1	.	.	TGTGCCAGCAGCTTAGCGGCAGGGCCCATGAACACTGAAGCTTTCTTT	CASSLAAGPMNTEAFF
TRBV5-4	TRBJ2-1	.	.	TGTGCCAGCAGCCACGGCGGGGCGAGCTCCTACAATGAGCAGTTCTTC	CASSHGGASSYNEQFF
TRBV4-1	TRBJ2-7	.	.	TGCGCCAGCAGCCAATCCACAGGGACGTTTCGGGAGCAGTACTTC	CASSQSTGTFREQYF
TRBV12-3/TRBV12-4	TRBJ2-7	.	.	TGTGCCAGCAGTCAGTTCTCCTACGAGCAGTACTTC	CASSQFSYEQYF
TRBV5-1	TRBJ2-7	.	.	TGCGCCAGCAGCTTGGGTACGACTATGACCTACGAGCAGTACTTC	CASSLGTTMTYEQYF
TRBV7-6	TRBJ2-2	.	.	TGTGCCAGCAGCTTAGAGGGTTGGGCCGGGGAGCTGTTTTTT	CASSLEGWAGELFF
TRBV13	TRBJ1-1	.	once	TGTGCCAGCAGCTTAACGAGTGACACTGAAGCTTTCTTT	CASSLTSDTEAFF
TRBV4-1	TRBJ2-1	.	.	TGCGCCAGCAGCCAAGTTGGAGGGGATGAGCAGTTCTTC	CASSQVGGDEQFF
TRBV7-9	TRBJ1-6	.	.	TGTGCCAGCAGCTTAGACGGAGATTCACCCCTCCACTTT	CASSLDGDSPLHF
TRBV6-1	TRBJ1-2	.	.	TGTGCCAGCAGTGAAGCTTTCCCCGTGGGGGCGGGGGGCTACACCTTC	CASSEAFPVGAGGYTF
TRBV4-2	TRBJ2-1	.	.	TGTGCCAGCAGCCAAGATCGGGCCCTCCTGAAGGGTCCCAATGAGCAGTTCTTC	CASSQDRALLKGPNEQFF
TRBV6-6	TRBJ2-3	.	.	TGTGCCGCGGAGGGGGCGCTGAATAGAGATACGCAGTATTTT	CAAEGALNRDTQYF
TRBV2	TRBJ1-6	.	.	TGTGCCAGCAGTGAAGCGCGCTCTTCACCCCTCCACTTT	CASSEARSSPLHF
TRBV10-3	TRBJ2-7	.	.	TGTGCCATCAGTCCCCGGCCCCTGGGGAACAACGAGCAGTACTTC	CAISPRPLGNNEQYF
TRBV5-4	TRBJ1-1	.	.	TGTGCCAGCAGCTTGGAATTATCGAACACTGAAGCTTTCTTT	CASSLELSNTEAFF
TRBV29-1	TRBJ2-3	.	.	TGCAGCGTGCAGCGGACTAGCACAGATACGCAGTATTTT	CSVQRTSTDTQYF
TRBV5-5	TRBJ1-1	.	.	TGTGCCAGCAGCCTGGACAGTAACGCTGAAGCTTTCTTT	CASSLDSNAEAFF
TRBV4-1	TRBJ2-5	TRBD2	.	TGCGCCAGCAGCCAAGTTTTCGGGACTAGCGGTCCGGGGACCCAGTACTTC	CASSQVFGTSGPGTQYF
TRBV3-1/TRBV3-2	TRBJ2-3	.	few	TGTGCCAGCAGCCAAGGATCCCTGACGGCAGATACGCAGTATTTT	CASSQGSLTADTQYF
TRBV29-1	TRBJ2-1	.	.	TGCAGCGTGGGGTTGGGGGTAGCCAATGAGCAGTTCTTC	CSVGLGVANEQFF
TRBV3-1/TRBV3-2	TRBJ2-7	TRBD1	.	TGTGCCAGCAGCCGGACAGGGTGGGACGAGCAGTACTTC	CASSRTGWDEQYF
TRBV28	TRBJ2-1	TRBD2	.	TGTGCCAGCCGGCCCCGGGACTACCATGAGCAGTTCTTC	CASRPRDYHEQFF
TRBV2	TRBJ2-7	.	.	TGTGCCAGCAGTATTGAGGGTCAGGGGTCTTACGAGCAGTACTTC	CASSIEGQGSYEQYF
TRBV4-2	TRBJ2-1	.	.	TGTGCCAGCAGCCATCGGGCCCTTCCCTACAATGAGCAGTTCTTC	CASSHRALPYNEQFF
TRBV7-2	TRBJ2-7	.	.	TGTGCCAGCACCCTCGGGGGACTCTACGAGCAGTACTTC	CASTLGGLYEQYF
TRBV11-1	TRBJ2-1	TRBD1	many	TGTGCCAGCAGCTTACGAACCCCCGGGACAGGGAATGAGCAGTTCTTC	CASSLRTPGTGNEQFF
TRBV4-2	TRBJ2-7	TRBD1	.	TGTGCCAGCAGCCAGGGACAGGCTACAGCCTACGAGCAGTACTTC	CASSQGQATAYEQYF
TRBV6-2/TRBV6-3	TRBJ2-7	.	.	TGTGCCAGCAGCCCCGGGCTGTGGAGCTCCTACGAGCAGTACTTC	CASSPGLWSSYEQYF
TRBV7-2	TRBJ2-1	TRBD1	once	TGTGCCAGCTCTAACAGGGGAAGGTACAATGAGCAGTTCTTC	CASSNRGRYNEQFF
TRBV18	TRBJ1-1	.	once	TGTGCCAGCTCACCGACTAGACTGAACACTGAAGCTTTCTTT	CASSPTRLNTEAFF
TRBV7-2	TRBJ2-5	TRBD2	.	TGTGCCAGCAGCCGCCAGCGGGGGGAAGAGACCCAGTACTTC	CASSRQRGEETQYF
TRBV7-3	TRBJ2-1	.	.	TGTGCCAGCAGCTTAATACCCAGCTCCTACAATGAGCAGTTCTTC	CASSLIPSSYNEQFF
TRBV12-5	TRBJ2-5	TRBD2	.	TGTGCTAGTGGCCAGATAGCGGGGGGAGAGACCCAGTACTTC	CASGQIAGGETQYF
TRBV7-9	TRBJ1-1	.	.	TGTGCCAGCAGCTTAGTCGGACAGCCCGGGGACACTGAAGCTTTCTTT	CASSLVGQPGDTEAFF
TRBV4-3	TRBJ2-1	.	once	TGCGCCAGCAGCCAGTACAGCGGCCCCCAGTTCTTC	CASSQYSGPQFF
TRBV9	TRBJ1-2	.	.	TGTGCCAGCAGCGTAGGTCCCCTCAACTATGGCTACACCTTC	CASSVGPLNYGYTF